A single sample gave rise to the 2 T cell receptor beta chains below, sequenced in a study of cytomegalovirus exposure and HLA in healthy donors. PCR employed 60 Vbeta and 13 Jbeta primers. Produced via immunoSEQ multiplex PCR; TCRdb's table is partial and in-frame only. In the table there are 63,000 or so clones, roughly 72% of which are singletons. The specimen was PBMCs. The receptors here all came from a woman aged 25-40 years in good health and CMV-seropositive.

The chain employs TRBV27 and TRBJ2-7; D might be TRBD2 (7 bases). Germline V lookup: CDR1 MNHEY, CDR2 SMNVEV (reference sequence). The CDR3 has 13 amino acids. V lost 4 bases and J lost 3, with 10 bases in between. In DNA form, the CDR3 reads TGTGCCAGCAGTTCCGGGGGGCTCTACGAGCAGTACTTC. This codes for CASSSGGLYEQYF.

The gene calls are TRBV7-8 and TRBJ1-2; D remains ambiguous. V lost 0 bases and J lost 9, with 8 bases in between. The CDR3 is made up of 12 amino acids. The germline V gene encodes CDR1 SGHVS and CDR2 FQNEAQ. The CDR3 region is CASSLASGSYTF. DNA for the CDR3: TGTGCCAGCAGCTTAGCGTCGGGAAGCTACACCTTC. The full variable domain, rest sourced from reference TRBV7-8 and TRBJ1-2, is GAGVSQSPRYKVAKRGQDVALRCDPISGHVSLFWYQQALGQGPEFLTYFQNEAQLDKSGLPSDRFFAERPEGSVSTLKIQRTQQEDSAVYLCASSLASGSYTFGSGTRLTVV.